These T cell receptor beta chains were read from a single sample in a study of OX40 agonist ivuxolimab in advanced cancers. Only in-frame clones appear in the TCRdb table, and some are missing; sequencing was by immunoSEQ multiplex PCR. The sample carries around 60,000 clones, approximately 89% recorded once. This specimen consisted of CD4+ or CD8+ T cells sorted from blood, obtained in a trial of the OX40 agonist ivuxolimab. These receptors were taken from an adult with an advanced solid tumor such as melanoma, head and neck, liver or kidney cancer. Each CDR3 is given with its conserved first and last residue. The D gene is left open where the match is weak.

V gene	D gene	J gene	CDR3 DNA	CDR3 protein
TRBV12-5	TRBD1	TRBJ2-7	TGTGCTAGTACCCGAGCCCCTGGGACAGGGACCTCCTACGAGCAGTACTTC	CASTRAPGTGTSYEQYF
TRBV19	NA	TRBJ2-7	TGTGCCACTACCCCGGGACACTCCTCCTACGAGCAGTACTTC	CATTPGHSSYEQYF
TRBV5-4	NA	TRBJ2-1	TGTGCCAGCAGCTGGTCCTACAATGAGCAGTTCTTC	CASSWSYNEQFF
TRBV27	NA	TRBJ2-7	TGTGCCAGCAGTTTATACCCCCCCGGCGGGGCCTACGAGCAGTACTTC	CASSLYPPGGAYEQYF
TRBV29-1	TRBD1	TRBJ2-7	TGCAGCCCTGAAAAGGCCCTATCCGGGACAGATTACGAGCAGTACTTC	CSPEKALSGTDYEQYF
TRBV27	NA	TRBJ1-2	TGTGCCAGCAGCATCCAGGGGAGCTATGGCTACACCTTC	CASSIQGSYGYTF
TRBV27	NA	TRBJ2-1	TGTGCCAGCAGTTTGGGGACCGTACTCGATGAGCAGTTCTTC	CASSLGTVLDEQFF
TRBV5-1	TRBD2	TRBJ2-7	TGCGCCAGCAGCTGGACTAGCGGGGGGGCTTACGAGCAGTACTTC	CASSWTSGGAYEQYF
TRBV27	NA	TRBJ1-5	TGTGCCAGCAGTCCCGGGGCGCAAACCTTCTATAGCAATCAGCCCCAGCATTTT	CASSPGAQTFYSNQPQHF
TRBV19	NA	TRBJ2-1	TGTGCCAGTAGTCCTTGGGCCGGGACACCATACAATGAGCAGTTCTTC	CASSPWAGTPYNEQFF
TRBV5-4	NA	TRBJ1-2	TGTGCCAGCAGCTTGGTTGCGGGGGCCCATGGCTACACCTTC	CASSLVAGAHGYTF
TRBV11-2	TRBD2	TRBJ2-1	TGTGCCAGCAGCTTTGGGGGGGTCAATGAGCAGTTCTTC	CASSFGGVNEQFF
TRBV27	NA	TRBJ2-3	TGTGCCACCAACAAAATAGGAACGCAGTATTTT	CATNKIGTQYF
TRBV5-8	NA	TRBJ2-5	TGTGCCAGCAGCTTGGGGTATGGGGAAGAGACCCAGTACTTC	CASSLGYGEETQYF
TRBV4-1	NA	TRBJ2-7	TGCGCCAGCAGCCCATCCCCGGCCGCCGAGCAGTACTTC	CASSPSPAAEQYF
TRBV7-6	NA	TRBJ2-2	TGTGCCAGCCATGGTAACACCGGGGAGCTGTTTTTT	CASHGNTGELFF
TRBV9	TRBD2	TRBJ2-7	TGTGCCAGCAACCCTAGCGGGGGAAATATCTCCTACGAGCAGTACTTC	CASNPSGGNISYEQYF
TRBV27	TRBD1	TRBJ2-7	TGTGCCAGCAGTCTCCGACAGGGGATCTACGAGCAGTACTTC	CASSLRQGIYEQYF
TRBV7-6	NA	TRBJ2-7	TGTGCCAGCAGCCCCCTCCCCCGGGGCCAGGTCGAGCAGTACTTC	CASSPLPRGQVEQYF